This record covers a single T cell receptor beta chain. Its binding antigen is unknown. No much larger clone exists at a distance of one base, and base qualities are not known. These data originate in a study of OX40 agonist ivuxolimab in advanced cancers. Notes on the research overall: The costimulatory receptor OX40 (CD134) was targeted by ivuxolimab, a fully human IgG2 agonistic monoclonal antibody. In the dose-escalation cohort, about four fifths of patients were male, and the mean age was roughly 60 years with a range of roughly 20 to 85. The point of sequencing TCRbeta in the periphery was to test whether ivuxolimab changed TCR sequence diversity and drove clonal T-cell expansion. Three dose-escalation patients achieved partial responses, one with hepatocellular carcinoma and two with cutaneous melanoma. Patients were allowed to have had prior anti-PD-1, anti-PD-L1 or anti-CTLA-4 therapy, and around 40% of the dose-escalation patients had previously received checkpoint inhibitors. Of the roughly 52 dose-escalation patients, hepatocellular carcinoma was present in some 19, melanoma in roughly 15, renal cell carcinoma in 9 and head and neck cancer in 9. The paper reports the monotherapy dose-escalation portion (N of about 50 patients) of the phase I ivuxolimab trial. Intravenous ivuxolimab was administered to patients every 2 weeks at six dose levels: 0.01, 0.1, 0.3, 1.5, 3 and 10 mg/kg.

Overall study outcomes, separate from this receptor: In the 0.1-3.0 mg/kg groups, partial responders were among the patients with the lowest normalized peripheral clonal expansion, particularly in CD8+ T cells. On average, CD8+ T cells showed more expanded clones than CD4+ T cells after ivuxolimab. At doses from 0.1 to 3.0 mg/kg, clonal expansion was seen in both CD4+ and CD8+ blood T cells between baseline and week 6. Low levels of normalized T-cell clonal expansion were also seen in some nonresponding patients. The antigen specificity of the peripheral T cells that underwent clonal expansion was not determined.

V trim: 4 bases; J trim: 4 bases; unmatched bases: 7. Looking up the germline V gene yields CDR1 SGHVS and CDR2 FQNEAQ. Taken from cysteine to phenylalanine, the CDR3 has 16 residues. Only CDR3 DNA is held: 48 bases, read in frame from base 1. To sequence the TCRbeta CDR3 region, genomic DNA was isolated from the sorted cells. The immunoSEQ Assay was used to sequence the TCRbeta CDR3 regions. This immuneACCESS table, as held by TCRdb, lists in-frame sequences with V and J called but not all clones. Of the missing ones, under half trace to an unresolved V gene in checked studies; the others have no known cause. Here the sample has approximately 73,000 clones; about nine tenths occur a single time. Jointly, the top ten make up 1.3% of the sample. Patients with a history of autoimmune disease or receiving systemic immunosuppression were excluded from the trial. Peripheral blood for TCR sequencing was collected from all dose cohorts at baseline, on cycle 4 day 1, and on cycle 7 day 1. The samples were taken from a phase I, first-in-human, multicenter, open-label dose-escalation trial of ivuxolimab. Adults with locally advanced or metastatic head and neck squamous cell, hepatocellular, melanoma or renal cell carcinoma were enrolled in the trial. Before TCR sequencing, CD4+ T cells and CD8+ T cells were sorted from peripheral blood as separate populations.

The receptor was derived from an adult with an advanced solid tumor such as melanoma, head and neck, liver or kidney cancer. The specimen was CD4+ or CD8+ T cells sorted from blood, collected in a trial of the OX40 agonist ivuxolimab. The chain is encoded by TRBV7-8 joined to TRBJ2-1, and 10 bases in between align with TRBD2. The DNA reads as follows: TGTGCCAGCAGCTACCTAGCGGGAGAGGCATACAATGAGCAGTTCTTC. The encoded protein is CASSYLAGEAYNEQFF.